The clone carrying this T cell receptor (beta chain) occurred once. CDR1 is MGHDK and CDR2 is SYGVNS in the germline V gene. CDR3 length: 16 amino acids. V was trimmed by 1 base and J by 2 bases, leaving 14 bases between them. In Susac syndrome patients, recently defined diagnostic criteria for definite or probable disease were met. This record comes from a study of CD8 T cells in Susac syndrome. On the study more broadly: Clinical remission applied to roughly 8 sequenced Susac syndrome patients, and more than five had active disease.

Random-hexamer reverse transcription was applied to about 0.45 to 1 ug RNA. Using its own MiXCR run on the immunoSEQ multiplex PCR reads, TCRdb lists one record per CDR3 protein. Altogether about 130,000 distinct CDR3 sequences are present, 85% to 95% being singletons, with the ten largest covering 0.15% to 0.2%. What was sequenced was CD8+ T cells from PBMCs. This rearrangement joins TRBV25-1 to TRBJ1-2, with D unresolved. This receptor was taken from a human donor with Susac syndrome. DNA for the CDR3: TGTGCCAGCAGTGAATTCTTCAGAGGCAAGAACTATGGCTACACCTTC. This translates into CASSEFFRGKNYGYTF.